These 14 T cell receptor beta chains were sequenced from one sample in a study of T cell responses to AZD1222 COVID-19 vaccine. Repertoires were generated with immunoSEQ multiplex PCR, while TCRdb's copy carries only in-frame clones and drops some. The sample gives 130,000 or so clones, approximately 93% of which show up once; less than 1% is in the top ten. This specimen consisted of peripheral blood, obtained on day 0 of MenACWY control vaccination. The source of these receptors is an adult in good health.

The gene calls are TRBV5-6 and TRBJ1-5; TRBD1 matches 7 bases. The CDR3 loop spans 16 amino acids. Germline loops: CDR1 SGHDT, CDR2 YYEEEE. V lost 1 base to trimming and J lost 0 bases; unmatched junction nucleotides: 4. CDR3 region: CASSLKYRGSNQPQHF. CDR3 in DNA: TGTGCCAGCAGCTTGAAATACAGGGGTAGCAATCAGCCCCAGCATTTT.

The chain combines TRBV29-1 with TRBJ2-7; D is ambiguous. Germline V lookup: CDR1 SQVTM, CDR2 ANQGSEA. V was trimmed by 7 bases and J by 1 base, leaving 11 bases between them. This CDR3 has 12 amino acids. In nucleotides, the CDR3 is TGCAGCGCGGTTGTGATGTCCTACGAGCAGTACTTC. This sequence encodes CSAVVMSYEQYF.

This clone occurred once. This chain joins TRBV7-9 and TRBJ1-1; D gene unclear. Germline V gene sequence: CDR1 SEHNR, CDR2 FQNEAQ (reference sequence). This CDR3 is built from 12 residues. V lost 2 bases and J lost 1, with 2 bases in between. The CDR3 DNA sequence: TGTGCCAGCAGCTTAAAGAACACTGAAGCTTTCTTT. It yields the protein CASSLKNTEAFF.

The chain is built from TRBV29-1 and TRBJ2-1, with D unresolved. The ends were cut back, 4 bases at V and 0 bases at J, with 13 bases in the middle. Per the germline V gene, CDR1 is SQVTM and CDR2 is ANQGSEA. There are 15 residues in the CDR3. The CDR3 region is CSVGALGLSYNEQFF. The CDR3 DNA follows: TGCAGCGTTGGGGCCCTGGGTCTCTCCTACAATGAGCAGTTCTTC.

The chain employs TRBV5-8 and TRBJ1-2; 7 nucleotides align to TRBD1. CDR3 length equals 14 residues. V lost 8 bases, J lost 0 bases, and 7 bases stayed unmatched. The germline V gene encodes CDR1 SGHTS and CDR2 YDEGEE. The CDR3 nucleotides read TGTGCCAGACCCGACAGGGCTGCTAACTATGGCTACACCTTC. It is translated as CARPDRAANYGYTF.

The chain joins TRBV7-8 to TRBJ2-1, with 8 bases that match TRBD2. From germline, CDR1 is SGHVS and CDR2 FQNEAQ. V shed 3 bases and J 6 bases; nucleotides not matched to a gene: 10. The CDR3 consists of 16 residues. DNA of the CDR3: TGTGCCAGCAGCTTTGTGCCGGGAGGGCCCTTCAATGAGCAGTTCTTC. This encodes CASSFVPGGPFNEQFF.

The CDR3 spells CASSQGVWGNQPQHF. CDR3 coding DNA: TGTGCCAGCAGCCAAGGAGTCTGGGGCAATCAGCCCCAGCATTTT. The chain links TRBV3-1 (or the pseudogene TRBV3-2) to TRBJ1-5; the D is unclear. CDR3 length: 15 amino acids. V was shortened by 1 base and J by 2 bases, with 9 bases between the two germline ends. Germline V gene sequence: CDR1 LGHDT, CDR2 YNNKEL (reference sequence).

This chain connects TRBV28 to TRBJ1-5; no clear D gene. The CDR3 has 16 residues. Trimming cost V 2 bases and J 9 bases, with 20 bases left between them. Germline values: CDR1 MDHEN, CDR2 SYDVKM. This CDR3 reads CASSLKFWTGAWPQHF. DNA for the CDR3: TGTGCCAGCAGTTTAAAATTTTGGACCGGTGCTTGGCCCCAGCATTTT.

This clone has only one observation. J is TRBJ1-3 and V is TRBV4-3, with no clear D. CDR3 length: 16 residues. V shed 0 bases and J shed 0 bases, with 9 bases lying between them. Germline values: CDR1 LGHNA, CDR2 YSLEER. CDR3 amino acids: CASSQDTPLSGNTIYF. In DNA form, the CDR3 reads TGCGCCAGCAGCCAAGATACTCCTCTCTCTGGAAACACCATATATTTT.

The V gene is TRBV3-1 (or the pseudogene TRBV3-2), the J gene TRBJ2-7, with no clear D. CDR1 is LGHDT, CDR2 YNNKEL, per germline (reference sequence). The CDR3 is 11 amino acids. Trimming stripped 4 bases from V and 2 bases from J, with 3 bases between. For the CDR3, the DNA is TGTGCCAGCAGCCCTACCTACGAGCAGTACTTC. It codes for CASSPTYEQYF.

This CDR3 reads CASSLDGGWGINEQFF. CDR3 nucleotide sequence: TGTGCCAGCAGCTTAGATGGAGGATGGGGTATCAATGAGCAGTTCTTC. The rearrangement uses TRBV11-3 and TRBJ2-1; D might be TRBD2 (5 bases). The CDR3 contains 16 residues. Trimming took 0 bases from V and 6 from J, leaving 15 bases between them. CDR1 and CDR2 from the germline V gene are SGHNT and YENEEA.

The V and J genes are TRBV5-1 and TRBJ1-5; the match to TRBD1 covers 7 bases. V trimming: 4 bases; J trimming: 0 bases; junction bases outside the gene matches: 7. Germline CDR1 and CDR2: SGHRS and YFSETQ. CDR3 length: 16 amino acids. CDR3 DNA sequence: TGCGCCAGCAGCCCAGGGGCAGGGGGTAGCAATCAGCCCCAGCATTTT. Encoded protein: CASSPGAGGSNQPQHF.

This clone was seen a single time. The V gene is TRBV19, the J gene TRBJ2-2, with 10 bases aligning to TRBD1. CDR3 length: 16 residues. V lost 6 bases to trimming and J lost 4 bases; unmatched junction nucleotides: 8. The germline CDR1 and CDR2 sequences are LNHDA and SQIVND (reference sequence). In nucleotides, the CDR3 is TGTGCCAGTAGCCTCGACAGGGGGCTAAGCACCGGGGAGCTGTTTTTT. Translation: CASSLDRGLSTGELFF. Together with reference TRBV19 and TRBJ2-2, the CDR3 gives the full variable domain: DGGITQSPKYLFRKEGQNVTLSCEQNLNHDAMYWYRQDPGQGLRLIYYSQIVNDFQKGDIAEGYSVSREKKESFPLTVTSAQKNPTAFYLCASSLDRGLSTGELFFGEGSRLTVL.

CDR3 loop: CASSLDWGAGELFF. The CDR3, as DNA: TGTGCCAGCAGCTTAGATTGGGGAGCCGGGGAGCTGTTTTTT. The chain has TRBV7-2 and TRBJ2-2, with D possibly matching TRBD2 (5 bases). The germline V gene has CDR1 SGHTA and CDR2 FQGNSA. The CDR3 length is 14 residues. Trimming shortened V by 1 base and J by 6 bases, and 9 bases separated the two germline ends.